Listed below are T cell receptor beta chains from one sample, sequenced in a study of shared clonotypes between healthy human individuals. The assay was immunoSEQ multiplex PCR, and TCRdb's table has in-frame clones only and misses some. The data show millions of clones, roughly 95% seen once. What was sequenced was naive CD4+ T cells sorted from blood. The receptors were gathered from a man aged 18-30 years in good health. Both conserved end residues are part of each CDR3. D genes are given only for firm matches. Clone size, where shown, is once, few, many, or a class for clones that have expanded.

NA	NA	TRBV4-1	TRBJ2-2	CASSQGYGNTGELFF	TGCGCCAGCAGCCAAGGGTACGGGAACACCGGGGAGCTGTTTTTT
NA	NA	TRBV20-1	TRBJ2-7	CSAPGLAEQYF	TGCAGTGCCCCCGGACTGGCCGAGCAGTACTTC
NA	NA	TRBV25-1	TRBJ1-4	CASRAPGQWDEKLFF	TGTGCCAGCAGGGCGCCGGGACAATGGGATGAAAAACTGTTTTTT
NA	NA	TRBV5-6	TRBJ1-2	CASSLRVYGYTF	TGTGCCAGCAGCCTCCGGGTCTATGGCTACACCTTC
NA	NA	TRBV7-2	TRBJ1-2	CASSLQASVNYGYTF	TGTGCCAGCAGCCTCCAAGCGAGCGTTAACTATGGCTACACCTTC
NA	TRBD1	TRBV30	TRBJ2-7	CAWSGARDRGYEQYF	TGTGCCTGGAGTGGGGCCCGGGACAGGGGATACGAGCAGTACTTC
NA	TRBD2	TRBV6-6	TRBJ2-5	CASKGPGLAGVETQYF	TGTGCCAGCAAGGGTCCTGGACTAGCGGGAGTGGAGACCCAGTACTTC
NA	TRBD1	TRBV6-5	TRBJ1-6	CASSSLGTGNFSPLHF	TGTGCCAGCAGTTCTCTCGGGACAGGGAACTTCTCACCCCTCCACTTT
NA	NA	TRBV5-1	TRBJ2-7	CASSLGSPSSYEQYF	TGCGCCAGCAGCTTGGGCAGTCCTAGCTCCTACGAGCAGTACTTC
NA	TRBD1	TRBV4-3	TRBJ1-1	CASSHLGQGYTEAFF	TGCGCCAGCAGCCACCTCGGACAGGGGTACACTGAAGCTTTCTTT
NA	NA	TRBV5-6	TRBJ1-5	CASSLGGRGNQPQHF	TGTGCCAGCAGCTTGGGGGGTAGGGGAAATCAGCCCCAGCATTTT
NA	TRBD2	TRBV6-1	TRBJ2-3	CASRLLAGGTDTQYF	TGTGCCAGCAGGCTACTAGCGGGGGGGACAGATACGCAGTATTTT
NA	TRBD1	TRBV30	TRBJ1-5	CAWPQGTDGGSNQPQHF	TGTGCCTGGCCCCAGGGGACAGACGGGGGGAGCAATCAGCCCCAGCATTTT
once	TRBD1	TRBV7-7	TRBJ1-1	CASSLGQGNEAFF	TGTGCTAGCAGCTTAGGACAGGGAAATGAAGCTTTCTTT
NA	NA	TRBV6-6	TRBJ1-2	CASSYSWGYTF	TGTGCCAGCAGTTACTCCTGGGGCTACACCTTC
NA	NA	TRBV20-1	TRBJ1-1	CSARPNTEAFF	TGCAGTGCTAGGCCCAACACTGAAGCTTTCTTT
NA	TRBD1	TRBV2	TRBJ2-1	CASRRDRLAENEQFF	TGTGCCAGCAGGAGGGACAGATTAGCTGAAAATGAGCAGTTCTTC
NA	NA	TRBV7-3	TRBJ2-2	CASSLTGGAGELFF	TGTGCCAGCAGCTTAACGGGAGGAGCCGGGGAGCTGTTTTTT